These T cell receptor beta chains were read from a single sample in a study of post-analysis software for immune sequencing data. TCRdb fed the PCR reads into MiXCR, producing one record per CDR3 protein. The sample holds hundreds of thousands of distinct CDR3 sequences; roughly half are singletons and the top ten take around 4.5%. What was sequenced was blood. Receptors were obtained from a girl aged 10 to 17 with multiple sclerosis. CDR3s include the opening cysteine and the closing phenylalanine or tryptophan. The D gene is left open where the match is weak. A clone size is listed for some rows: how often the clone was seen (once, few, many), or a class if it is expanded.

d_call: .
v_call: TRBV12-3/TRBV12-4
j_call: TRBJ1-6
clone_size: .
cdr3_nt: TGTGCCAGCAGCCCACAGAATAATTCACCCCTCCACTTT
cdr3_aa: CASSPQNNSPLHF

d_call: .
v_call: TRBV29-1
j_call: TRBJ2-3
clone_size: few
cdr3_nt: TGCAGCGTTGATCGCAGGGGCGTGGATACGCAGTATTTT
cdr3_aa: CSVDRRGVDTQYF

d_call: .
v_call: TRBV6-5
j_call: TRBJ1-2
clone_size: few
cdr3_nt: TGTGCCAGCAGTCGAACAGGGAACAATGGCTACACCTTC
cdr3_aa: CASSRTGNNGYTF

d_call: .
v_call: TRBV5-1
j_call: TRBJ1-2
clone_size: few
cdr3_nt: TGCGCCAGCAGGGATGAAGGGATTAACTATGGCTACACCTTC
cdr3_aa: CASRDEGINYGYTF

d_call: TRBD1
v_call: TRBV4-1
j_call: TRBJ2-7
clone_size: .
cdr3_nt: TGCGCCAGCAGCCACAGACTCGGACAGGGGGCATTGGAGCAGTACTTC
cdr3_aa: CASSHRLGQGALEQYF

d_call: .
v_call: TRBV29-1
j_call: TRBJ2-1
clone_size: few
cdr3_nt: TGCAGCGTTGAAGATCCATCCACTCCGGGCCTCAGGGAGCAGTTCTTC
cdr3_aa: CSVEDPSTPGLREQFF

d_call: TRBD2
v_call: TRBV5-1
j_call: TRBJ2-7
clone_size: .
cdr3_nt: TGCGCCAGCAGCGGAGGACTAGCGGGCTCCTACGAGCAGTACTTC
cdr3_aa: CASSGGLAGSYEQYF

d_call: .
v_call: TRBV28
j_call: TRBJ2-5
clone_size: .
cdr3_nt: TGTGCCAGCAAGGGCGCAGAGACCCAGTACTTC
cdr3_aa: CASKGAETQYF

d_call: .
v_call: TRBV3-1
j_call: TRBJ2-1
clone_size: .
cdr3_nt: TGTGCCAGCAGCCCGGATACCTCCTCCTACAATGAGCAGTTCTTC
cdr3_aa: CASSPDTSSYNEQFF

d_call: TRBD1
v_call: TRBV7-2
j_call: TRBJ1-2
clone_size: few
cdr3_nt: TGTGCCAGCAGCTTAGGGGGACAGGCCGTCAACTATGGCTACACCTTC
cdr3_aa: CASSLGGQAVNYGYTF

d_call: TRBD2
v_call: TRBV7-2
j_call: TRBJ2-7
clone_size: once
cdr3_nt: TGTGCCAGCAGCTTAGAGGGAGGGCCGCGCGAGCAGTACTTC
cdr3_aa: CASSLEGGPREQYF

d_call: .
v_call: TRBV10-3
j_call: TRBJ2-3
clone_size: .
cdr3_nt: TGTGCCATCAGTGAGATAGAAGATACGCAGTATTTT
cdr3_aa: CAISEIEDTQYF

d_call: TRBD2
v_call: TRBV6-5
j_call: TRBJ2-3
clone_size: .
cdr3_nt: TGTGCCAGCATTTTAGCGGGGGGCGGAGGAACGCAGTATTTT
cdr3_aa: CASILAGGGGTQYF

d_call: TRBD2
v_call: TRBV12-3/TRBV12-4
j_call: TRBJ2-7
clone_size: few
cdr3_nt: TGTGCCAGCAGTCCTCGACTAGCGGGGTCGAGGCACGAGCAGTACTTC
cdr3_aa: CASSPRLAGSRHEQYF

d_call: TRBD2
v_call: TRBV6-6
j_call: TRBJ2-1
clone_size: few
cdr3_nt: TGTGCCAGCAGTACGACTAGCGGGATCCCCAATGAGCAGTTCTTC
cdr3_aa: CASSTTSGIPNEQFF

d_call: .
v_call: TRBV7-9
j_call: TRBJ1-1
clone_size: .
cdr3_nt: TGTGCCAGCAGCTTACCCAGGGGAGCTGAAGCTTTCTTT
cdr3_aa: CASSLPRGAEAFF

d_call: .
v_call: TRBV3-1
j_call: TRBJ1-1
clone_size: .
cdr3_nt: TGTGCCAGCAGCCAAGACCGGAGCACTGAAGCTTTCTTT
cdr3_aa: CASSQDRSTEAFF

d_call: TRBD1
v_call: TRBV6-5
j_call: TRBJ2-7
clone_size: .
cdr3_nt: TGTGCCAGCAAGGCGGGTTCCGGGACAGGGGGCTACGAGCAGTACTTC
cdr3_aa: CASKAGSGTGGYEQYF

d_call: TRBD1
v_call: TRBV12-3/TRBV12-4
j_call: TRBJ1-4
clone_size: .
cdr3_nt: TGTGCCAGCAGTCCCTACAGGGGGCGCGGTGAAAAACTGTTTTTT
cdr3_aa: CASSPYRGRGEKLFF

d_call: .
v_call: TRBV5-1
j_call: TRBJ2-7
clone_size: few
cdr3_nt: TGTGCCAGCAGCTTAGAGGGTATTGAGCAGTACTTC
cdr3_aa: CASSLEGIEQYF

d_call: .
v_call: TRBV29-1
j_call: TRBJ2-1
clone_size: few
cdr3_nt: TGCAGCGCAAGGACGGCGGGGGAGCAGTTCTTC
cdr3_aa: CSARTAGEQFF

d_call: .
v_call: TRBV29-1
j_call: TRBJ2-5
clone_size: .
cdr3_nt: TGCAGCGTTGACAGGGTACGAGAGACCCAGTACTTC
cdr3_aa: CSVDRVRETQYF

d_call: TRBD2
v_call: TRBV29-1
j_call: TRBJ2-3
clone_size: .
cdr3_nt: TGCAGCGTTGAAGCGGAACTAGCGAGCACAGATACGCAGTATTTT
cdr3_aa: CSVEAELASTDTQYF

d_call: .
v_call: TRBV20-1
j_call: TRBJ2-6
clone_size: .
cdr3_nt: TGCAGTGCTAGGGTTAGGGCTGGGGCCAACGTCCTGACTTTC
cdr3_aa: CSARVRAGANVLTF

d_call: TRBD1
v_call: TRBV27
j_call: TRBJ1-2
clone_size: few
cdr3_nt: TGTGCCAGCAGGACAGGGGTCGGAGGCTACACCTTC
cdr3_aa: CASRTGVGGYTF

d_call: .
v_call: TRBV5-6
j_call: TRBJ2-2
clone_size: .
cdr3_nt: TGTGCCAGCAGGCGCAGACGGCCCGACAACACCGGGGAGCTGTTTTTT
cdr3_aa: CASRRRRPDNTGELFF

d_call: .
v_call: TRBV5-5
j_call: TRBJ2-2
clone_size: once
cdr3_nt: TGTGCCAGCACCTCAGCGAACACCGGGGAGCTGTTTTTT
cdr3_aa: CASTSANTGELFF

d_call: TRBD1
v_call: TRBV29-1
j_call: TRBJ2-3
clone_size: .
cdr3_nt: TGCAGCGCCCGCAGGGGACAGGGGGGAACAGATACGCAGTATTTT
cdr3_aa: CSARRGQGGTDTQYF

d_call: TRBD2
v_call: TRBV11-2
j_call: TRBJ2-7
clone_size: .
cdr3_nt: TGTGCCAGCAGCTTAGATGCCGCTAGCGGGAGGTCGTACGAGCAGTACTTC
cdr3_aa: CASSLDAASGRSYEQYF

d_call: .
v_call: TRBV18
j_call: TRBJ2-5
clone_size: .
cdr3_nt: TGTGCCAGCTCACCCCTCAGATCACCCGTCGAAGAGACCCAGTACTTC
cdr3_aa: CASSPLRSPVEETQYF

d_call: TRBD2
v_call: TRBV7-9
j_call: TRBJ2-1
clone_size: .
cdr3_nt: TGTGCCAGCAGCTACCGCCGACTAGCGGGTGATGAGCAGTTCTTC
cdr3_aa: CASSYRRLAGDEQFF

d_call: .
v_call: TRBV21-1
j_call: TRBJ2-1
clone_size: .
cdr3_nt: TGTGCCAGCAGCAAAGTAATAGGGGGGAGTCCCTACAATGAGCAGTTCTTC
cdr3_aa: CASSKVIGGSPYNEQFF

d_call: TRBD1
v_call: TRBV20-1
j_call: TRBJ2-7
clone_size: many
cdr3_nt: TGCAGTGCTAGCGGGGACAGAGCCTACGAGCAGTACTTC
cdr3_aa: CSASGDRAYEQYF

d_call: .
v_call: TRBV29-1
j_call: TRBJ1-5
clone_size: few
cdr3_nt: TGCAGCGCCGGGGATTTTCTTAATCAGCCCCAGCATTTT
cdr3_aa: CSAGDFLNQPQHF

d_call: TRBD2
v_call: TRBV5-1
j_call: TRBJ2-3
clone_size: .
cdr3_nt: TGCGCCAGCAGCTTGCCGCTAGCGGGGACAGATACGCAGTATTTT
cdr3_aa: CASSLPLAGTDTQYF

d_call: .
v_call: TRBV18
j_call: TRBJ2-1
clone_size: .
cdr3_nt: TGTGCCAGCTACCGTACAGGGCTCACCTACAATGAGCAGTTCTTC
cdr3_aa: CASYRTGLTYNEQFF

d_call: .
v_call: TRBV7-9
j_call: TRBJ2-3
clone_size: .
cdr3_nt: TGTGCCAGCAGACCTTTCACAGATACGCAGTATTTT
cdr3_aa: CASRPFTDTQYF